These T cell receptor beta chains were read from a single sample in a study of blood T cell repertoires in COVID-19. Assay used: immunoSEQ multiplex PCR; TCRdb lists only in-frame clones, some missing. The sample consists of some 220,000 clones, about 88% of them appearing once. The sample taken for sequencing was PBMCs or T cells enriched from blood (not recorded which). These receptors originate from a woman aged 25 to 45 who had recovered from COVID-19. CDR3s include the opening cysteine and the closing phenylalanine or tryptophan. Fields, in order: V gene, J gene, D gene, clone size, CDR3 DNA, CDR3 protein. A D gene is named only where the DNA matches it firmly. Size is stated for part of the rows, as once, few or many counts, or as a class when the clone is expanded.

TRBV5-6,TRBJ1-5,TRBD1,-,TGTGCCAGCAGCTTTCGGCAGGGGGCCAATCAGCCCCAGCATTTT,CASSFRQGANQPQHF
TRBV4-3,TRBJ1-2,-,once,TGCGCCAGCAGCCAAGATCCGAGAGCTAACTATGGCTACACCTTC,CASSQDPRANYGYTF
TRBV11-3,TRBJ2-3,-,-,TGTGCCAGCAGCTCACAGGGATATGGAACAGATACGCAGTATTTT,CASSSQGYGTDTQYF
TRBV4-1,TRBJ2-3,-,-,TGCGCCAGCAGCCAAGTAATGGGGGCCGAGGATACGCAGTATTTT,CASSQVMGAEDTQYF
TRBV7-2,TRBJ2-1,TRBD2,-,TGTGCCAGCAGCTCTCGGGGGGCCTACAATGAGCAGTTCTTC,CASSSRGAYNEQFF
TRBV7-2,TRBJ2-1,TRBD2,-,TGTGCCAGCAGCCTAACTAGCGGGGGGCTGTTAGTTGAGCAGTTCTTC,CASSLTSGGLLVEQFF
TRBV3-1/TRBV3-2,TRBJ2-2,TRBD1,-,TGTGCCAGCAGCCAAGAACCGGGACAGGGGAGCACCGGGGAGCTGTTTTTT,CASSQEPGQGSTGELFF
TRBV6-5,TRBJ2-2,TRBD1,-,TGTGCCAGCAGTTACGGGACAGGGGCGACCGGGGAGCTGTTTTTT,CASSYGTGATGELFF
TRBV2,TRBJ2-3,TRBD2,-,TGTGCCAGCAGCTCTCGGACTAGCGGGTCAGATACGCAGTATTTT,CASSSRTSGSDTQYF
TRBV7-3,TRBJ1-2,-,-,TGTGCCAGCAGCCCCCAAGGAGGCTCTGGCTACACCTTC,CASSPQGGSGYTF
TRBV12-3/TRBV12-4,TRBJ1-2,TRBD1,-,TGTGCCAGCAGTTTAAACAGGGGCTATGGCTACACCTTC,CASSLNRGYGYTF
TRBV6-6,TRBJ1-2,-,-,TGTGCCAGCAGTTTTCAGGGTTCACCCTATGGCTACACCTTC,CASSFQGSPYGYTF
TRBV3-1/TRBV3-2,TRBJ2-2,TRBD2,-,TGTGCCAGCAGCCAACAACTAGCGGCCGGGGAGCTGTTTTTT,CASSQQLAAGELFF
TRBV5-8,TRBJ1-2,TRBD1,-,TGTGCCAGCAGCCGAGACAGGGGTGGCTATGGCTACACCTTC,CASSRDRGGYGYTF
TRBV12-5,TRBJ1-5,-,-,TGTGCTAGTGGTTCGCGGTCGATTTCATTGGGCAATCAGCCCCAGCATTTT,CASGSRSISLGNQPQHF
TRBV7-9,TRBJ2-7,-,-,TGTGCCAGCAGCCCGGACAGCTCCTACGAGCAGTACTTC,CASSPDSSYEQYF
TRBV12-5,TRBJ2-7,TRBD1,once,TGTGCTAGTGGTTTGCCGACAGGGGCCAACTACGAGCAGTACTTC,CASGLPTGANYEQYF
TRBV7-9,TRBJ1-1,-,-,TGTGCCAGCAGCTTAGCAATCAGTGAAGCTTTCTTT,CASSLAISEAFF
TRBV3-1/TRBV3-2,TRBJ1-2,-,-,TGTGCCAGCAGCCAAGGACGGACAGCCTATGGCTACACCTTC,CASSQGRTAYGYTF
TRBV3-1/TRBV3-2,TRBJ2-1,TRBD2,-,TGTGCCAGCAGCCAAGTCCGACTAGCGGACCAGTTCTTC,CASSQVRLADQFF
TRBV29-1,TRBJ1-2,-,-,TGCAGCGTTTCGGACAGACTCTATGGCTACACCTTC,CSVSDRLYGYTF
TRBV7-2,TRBJ2-4,TRBD2,-,TGTGCCAGCAGCTTACAATATGGGAGGGAGAGCATTCAGTACTTC,CASSLQYGRESIQYF
TRBV6-5,TRBJ1-2,TRBD1,-,TGTGCCAGCACCTTCGGACAGGGAGACTATGGCTACACCTTC,CASTFGQGDYGYTF
TRBV9,TRBJ2-1,TRBD2,-,TGTGCCAGCAGCGGGGAGCGGGGCCCCACGCCCTGGGAGCAGTTCTTC,CASSGERGPTPWEQFF
TRBV5-1,TRBJ2-4,TRBD1,-,TGCGCCAGCAGCTTGGATGGGACAGGGGTTAACATTCAGTACTTC,CASSLDGTGVNIQYF
TRBV7-9,TRBJ2-2,-,-,TGTGCCAGCAGCTCCGACGTTTCCAGGGCCGGGGAGCTGTTTTTT,CASSSDVSRAGELFF
TRBV4-3,TRBJ1-2,TRBD1,-,TGCGCCAGCAGCCAAAATACAGGGGTGGATGGCTACACCTTC,CASSQNTGVDGYTF
TRBV7-2,TRBJ1-3,-,few,TGTGCCAGCAGCTTAGAATACTCTGGAAACACCATATATTTT,CASSLEYSGNTIYF
TRBV12-3/TRBV12-4,TRBJ2-2,-,-,TGTGCCAGCAGTGAATACAGGGCCGGGGAGCTGTTTTTT,CASSEYRAGELFF